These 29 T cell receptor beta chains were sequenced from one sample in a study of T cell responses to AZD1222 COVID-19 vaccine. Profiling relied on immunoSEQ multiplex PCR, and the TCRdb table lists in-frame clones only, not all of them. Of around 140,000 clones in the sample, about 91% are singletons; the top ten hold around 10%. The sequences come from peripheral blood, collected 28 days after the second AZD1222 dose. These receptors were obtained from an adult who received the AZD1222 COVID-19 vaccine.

CDR3: CASSDTLAGPSNEQFF. The CDR3 region has the DNA TGTGCCAGCAGTGATACCCTAGCGGGCCCGAGTAATGAGCAGTTCTTC. V and J are TRBV6-1 and TRBJ2-1, with 8 nucleotides matching TRBD2. The CDR3 runs 16 residues. Germline V gene lookup returns CDR1 MNHNS and CDR2 SASEGT. The V segment lost 3 bases and the J segment 7 bases; nucleotides outside the gene matches: 11.

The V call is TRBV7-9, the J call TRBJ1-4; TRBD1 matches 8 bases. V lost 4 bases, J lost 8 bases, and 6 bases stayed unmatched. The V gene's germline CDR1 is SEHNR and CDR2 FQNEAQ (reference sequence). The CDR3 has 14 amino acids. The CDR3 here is CASSSPGGNEKLFF. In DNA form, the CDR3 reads TGTGCCAGCAGCTCGCCAGGGGGCAACGAAAAACTGTTTTTT.

Here the CDR3 DNA reads TGTGCCAGCAGTTCCCCCGACGAGGTAGGAACAAGTTCAAACAATGAGCAGTTCTTC. The encoded protein is CASSSPDEVGTSSNNEQFF. The chain links TRBV6-2 or TRBV6-3 to TRBJ2-1, with D unclear. The CDR3 spans 19 residues. Trimming took off 4 bases at V and 5 bases at J, with 27 bases between the two ends. Germline lookup yields CDR1 MNHEY and CDR2 SVGEGT.

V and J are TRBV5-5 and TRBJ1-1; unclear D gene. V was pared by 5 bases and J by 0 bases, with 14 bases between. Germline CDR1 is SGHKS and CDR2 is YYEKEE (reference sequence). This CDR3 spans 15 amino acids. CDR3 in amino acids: CASSLIAHMNTEAFF. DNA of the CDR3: TGTGCCAGCAGTCTGATCGCGCACATGAACACTGAAGCTTTCTTT.

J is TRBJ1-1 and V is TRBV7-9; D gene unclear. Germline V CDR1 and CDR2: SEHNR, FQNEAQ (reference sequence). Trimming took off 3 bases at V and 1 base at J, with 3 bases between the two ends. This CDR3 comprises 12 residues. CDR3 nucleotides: TGTGCCAGCAGCTTTTCGAACACTGAAGCTTTCTTT. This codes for CASSFSNTEAFF.

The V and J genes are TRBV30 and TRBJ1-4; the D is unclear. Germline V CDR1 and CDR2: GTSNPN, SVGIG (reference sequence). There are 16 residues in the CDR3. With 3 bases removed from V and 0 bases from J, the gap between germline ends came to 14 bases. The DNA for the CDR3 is TGTGCCTGGAGAGCGCCCGGGTTGTCAACTAATGAAAAACTGTTTTTT. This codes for CAWRAPGLSTNEKLFF.

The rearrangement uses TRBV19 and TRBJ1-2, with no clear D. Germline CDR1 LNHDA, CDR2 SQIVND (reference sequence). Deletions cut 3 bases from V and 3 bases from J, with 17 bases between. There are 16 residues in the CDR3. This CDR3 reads CASSILLDRVDYGYTF. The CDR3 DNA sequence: TGTGCCAGTAGTATTTTACTGGACCGAGTCGACTATGGCTACACCTTC.

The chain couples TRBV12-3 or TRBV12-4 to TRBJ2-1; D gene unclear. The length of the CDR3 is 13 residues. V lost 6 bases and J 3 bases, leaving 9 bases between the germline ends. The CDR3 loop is CASSPGGYNEQFF. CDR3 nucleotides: TGTGCCAGCAGCCCAGGCGGCTACAATGAGCAGTTCTTC.

CDR3 bases: TGTGCCAGCAGCGGGGGGAAAGGGCGACGGACTGAAGCTTTCTTT. Its translation: CASSGGKGRRTEAFF. The J gene is TRBJ1-1, the V gene TRBV9; possible D gene TRBD1, 5 bases. Looked up from germline, CDR1 is SGDLS and CDR2 is YYNGEE. CDR3 length: 15 residues. Trimming took off 3 bases at V and 5 bases at J, with 17 bases between the two ends.

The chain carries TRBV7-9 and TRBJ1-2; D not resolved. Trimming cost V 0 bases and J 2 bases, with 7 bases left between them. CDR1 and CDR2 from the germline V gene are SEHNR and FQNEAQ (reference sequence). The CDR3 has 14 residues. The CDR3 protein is CASSLAGYNYGYTF. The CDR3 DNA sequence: TGTGCCAGCAGCTTAGCGGGATACAACTATGGCTACACCTTC.

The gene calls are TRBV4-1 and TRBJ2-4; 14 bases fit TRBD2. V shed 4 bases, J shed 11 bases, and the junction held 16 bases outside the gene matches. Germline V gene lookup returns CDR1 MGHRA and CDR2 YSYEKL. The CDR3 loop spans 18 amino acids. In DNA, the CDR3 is TGCGCCAGCAGCCTCTTCACTCCGGGACTAGCGGGAGAGAAGCTTCAGTACTTC. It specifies CASSLFTPGLAGEKLQYF.

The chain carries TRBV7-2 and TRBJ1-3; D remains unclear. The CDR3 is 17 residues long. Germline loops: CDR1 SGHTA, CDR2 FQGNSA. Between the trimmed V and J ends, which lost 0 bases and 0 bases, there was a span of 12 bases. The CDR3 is CASSLAPPGSSGNTIYF. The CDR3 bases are TGTGCCAGCAGCTTAGCTCCCCCAGGAAGCTCTGGAAACACCATATATTTT.

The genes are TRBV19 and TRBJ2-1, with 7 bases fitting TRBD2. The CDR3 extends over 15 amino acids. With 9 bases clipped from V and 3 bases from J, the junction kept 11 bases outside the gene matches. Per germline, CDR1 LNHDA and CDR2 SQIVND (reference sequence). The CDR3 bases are TGTGCCAGCCGAAGCCAGGGAGGGGACTACAATGAGCAGTTCTTC. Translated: CASRSQGGDYNEQFF.

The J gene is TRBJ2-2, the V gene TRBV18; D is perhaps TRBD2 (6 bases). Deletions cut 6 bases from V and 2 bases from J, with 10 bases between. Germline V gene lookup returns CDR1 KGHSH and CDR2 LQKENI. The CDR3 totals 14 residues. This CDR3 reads CASSRGLNTGELFF. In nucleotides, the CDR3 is TGTGCCAGCTCCCGGGGACTTAACACCGGGGAGCTGTTTTTT.

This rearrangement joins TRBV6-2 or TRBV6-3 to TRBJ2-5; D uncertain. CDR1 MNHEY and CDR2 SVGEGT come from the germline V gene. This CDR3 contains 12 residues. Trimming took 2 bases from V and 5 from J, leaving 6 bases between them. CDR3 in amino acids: CASSYNSETQYF. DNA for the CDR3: TGTGCCAGCAGTTACAATTCGGAGACCCAGTACTTC.

The CDR3 DNA reads TGCGCCAGCAGCCAAGACGGACAGCTGCCCGTATACTATGGCTACACCTTC. Encoded protein: CASSQDGQLPVYYGYTF. V gene TRBV4-1 combines with J gene TRBJ1-2; possible D gene TRBD1, 6 bases. V was trimmed by 0 bases and J by 3 bases, leaving 17 bases between them. Germline CDR1 is MGHRA and CDR2 is YSYEKL. This CDR3 is built from 17 residues.

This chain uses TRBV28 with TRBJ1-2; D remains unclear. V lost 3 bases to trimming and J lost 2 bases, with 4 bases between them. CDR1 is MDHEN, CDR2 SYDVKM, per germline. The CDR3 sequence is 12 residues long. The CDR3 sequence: CASSLPNYGYTF. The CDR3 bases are TGTGCCAGCAGTTTGCCCAACTATGGCTACACCTTC.

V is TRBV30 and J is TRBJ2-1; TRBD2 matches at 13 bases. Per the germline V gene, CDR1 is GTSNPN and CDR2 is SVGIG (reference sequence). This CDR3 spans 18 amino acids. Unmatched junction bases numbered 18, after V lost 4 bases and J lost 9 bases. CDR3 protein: CAWKRTSGSSVYRGEQFF. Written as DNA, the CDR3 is TGTGCCTGGAAAAGGACTAGCGGGAGCTCGGTCTACCGGGGTGAGCAGTTCTTC.

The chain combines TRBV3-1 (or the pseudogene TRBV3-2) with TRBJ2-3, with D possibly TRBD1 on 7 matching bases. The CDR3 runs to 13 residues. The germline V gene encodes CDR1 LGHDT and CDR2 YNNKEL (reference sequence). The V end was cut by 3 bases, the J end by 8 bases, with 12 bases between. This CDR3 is CASSQLQGGTQYF. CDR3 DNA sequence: TGTGCCAGCAGCCAGTTGCAGGGGGGTACGCAGTATTTT.

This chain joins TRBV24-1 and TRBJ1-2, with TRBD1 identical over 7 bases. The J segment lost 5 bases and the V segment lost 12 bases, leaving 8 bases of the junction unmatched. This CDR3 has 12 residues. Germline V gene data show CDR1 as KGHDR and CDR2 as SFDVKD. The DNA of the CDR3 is TGTGCCGCCTCTGAGGGGGCGTATGGCTACACCTTC. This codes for CAASEGAYGYTF.

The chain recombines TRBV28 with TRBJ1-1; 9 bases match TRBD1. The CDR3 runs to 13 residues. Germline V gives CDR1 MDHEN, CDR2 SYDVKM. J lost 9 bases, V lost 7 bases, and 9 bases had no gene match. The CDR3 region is CASILGQGPQAFF. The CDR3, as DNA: TGTGCCAGCATCCTTGGACAGGGGCCTCAAGCTTTCTTT.

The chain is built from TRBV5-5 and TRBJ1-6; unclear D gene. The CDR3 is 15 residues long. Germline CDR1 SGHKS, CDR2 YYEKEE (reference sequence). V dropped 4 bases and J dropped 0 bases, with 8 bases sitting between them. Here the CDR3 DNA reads TGTGCCAGCAGCGGCGACACCTCCTATAATTCACCCCTCCACTTT. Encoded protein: CASSGDTSYNSPLHF.

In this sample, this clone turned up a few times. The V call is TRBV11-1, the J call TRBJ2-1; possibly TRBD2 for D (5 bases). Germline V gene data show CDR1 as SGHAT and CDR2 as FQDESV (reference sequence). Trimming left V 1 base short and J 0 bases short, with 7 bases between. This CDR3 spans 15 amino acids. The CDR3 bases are TGTGCCAGCAGCTTAGACAGCGGCTCCTACAATGAGCAGTTCTTC. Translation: CASSLDSGSYNEQFF.

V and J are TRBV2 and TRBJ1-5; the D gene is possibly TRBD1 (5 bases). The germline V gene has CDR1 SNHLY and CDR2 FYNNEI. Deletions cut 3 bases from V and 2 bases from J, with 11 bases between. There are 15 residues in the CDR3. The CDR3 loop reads CASSEGGGRNQPQHF. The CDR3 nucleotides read TGTGCCAGCAGTGAGGGGGGGGGACGCAATCAGCCCCAGCATTTT. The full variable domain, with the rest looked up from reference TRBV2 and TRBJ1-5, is EPEVTQTPSHQVTQMGQEVILRCVPISNHLYFYWYRQILGQKVEFLVSFYNNEISEKSEIFDDQFSVERPDGSNFTLKIRSTKLEDSAMYFCASSEGGGRNQPQHFGDGTRLSIL.

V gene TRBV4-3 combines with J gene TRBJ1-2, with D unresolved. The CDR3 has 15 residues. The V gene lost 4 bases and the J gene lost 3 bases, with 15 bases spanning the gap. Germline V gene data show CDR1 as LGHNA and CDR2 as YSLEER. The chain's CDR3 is CASSLDVGKYYGYTF. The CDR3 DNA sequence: TGCGCCAGCAGCCTCGACGTGGGGAAGTACTATGGCTACACCTTC.

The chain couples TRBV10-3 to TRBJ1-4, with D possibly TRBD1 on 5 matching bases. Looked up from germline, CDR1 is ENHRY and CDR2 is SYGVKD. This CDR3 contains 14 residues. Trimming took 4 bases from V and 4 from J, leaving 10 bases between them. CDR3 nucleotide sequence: TGTGCCATCAGTGTAGACAGCGTTAATGAAAAACTGTTTTTT. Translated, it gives CAISVDSVNEKLFF.

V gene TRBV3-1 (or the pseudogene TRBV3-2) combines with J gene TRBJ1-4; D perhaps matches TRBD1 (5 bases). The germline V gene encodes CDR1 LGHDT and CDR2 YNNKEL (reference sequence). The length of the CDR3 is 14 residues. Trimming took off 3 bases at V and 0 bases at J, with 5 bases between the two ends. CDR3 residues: CASSQTATNEKLFF. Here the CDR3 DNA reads TGTGCCAGCAGCCAGACAGCAACTAATGAAAAACTGTTTTTT.

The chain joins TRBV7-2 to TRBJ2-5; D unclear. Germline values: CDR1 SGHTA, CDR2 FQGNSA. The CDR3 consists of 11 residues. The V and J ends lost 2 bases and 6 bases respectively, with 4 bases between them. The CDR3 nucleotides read TGTGCCAGCAGCTTATTTCAGACCCAGTACTTC. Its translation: CASSLFQTQYF.

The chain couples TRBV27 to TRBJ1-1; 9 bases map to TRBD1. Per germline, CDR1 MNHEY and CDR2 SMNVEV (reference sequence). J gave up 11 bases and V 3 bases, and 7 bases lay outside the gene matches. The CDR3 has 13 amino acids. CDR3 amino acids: CASSFDRGASAFF. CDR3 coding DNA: TGTGCCAGCAGTTTCGACAGGGGGGCCAGCGCTTTCTTT.